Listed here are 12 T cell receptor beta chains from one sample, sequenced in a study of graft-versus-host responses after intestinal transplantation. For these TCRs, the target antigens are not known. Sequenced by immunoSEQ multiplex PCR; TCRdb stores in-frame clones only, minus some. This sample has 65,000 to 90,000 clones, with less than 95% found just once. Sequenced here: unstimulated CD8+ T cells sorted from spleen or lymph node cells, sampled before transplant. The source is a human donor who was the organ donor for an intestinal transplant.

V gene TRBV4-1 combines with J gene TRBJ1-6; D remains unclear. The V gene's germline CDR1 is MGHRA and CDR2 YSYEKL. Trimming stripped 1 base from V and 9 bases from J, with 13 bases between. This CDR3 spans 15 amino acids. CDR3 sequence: CASSQVWIEGSPLHF. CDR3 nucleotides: TGCGCCAGCAGCCAAGTGTGGATAGAGGGTTCACCCCTCCACTTT.

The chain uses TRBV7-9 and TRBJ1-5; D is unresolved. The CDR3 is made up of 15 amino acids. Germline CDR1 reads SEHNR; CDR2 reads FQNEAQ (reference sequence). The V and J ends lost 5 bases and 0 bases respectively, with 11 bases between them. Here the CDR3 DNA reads TGTGCCAGCAGCCCCTCGGGGAGTAGCAATCAGCCCCAGCATTTT. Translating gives CASSPSGSSNQPQHF.

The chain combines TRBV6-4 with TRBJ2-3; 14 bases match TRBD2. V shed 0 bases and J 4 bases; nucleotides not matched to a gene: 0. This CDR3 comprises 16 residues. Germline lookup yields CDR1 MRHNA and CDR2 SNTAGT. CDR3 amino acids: CASSDSTSGGADTQYF. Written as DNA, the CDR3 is TGTGCCAGCAGTGACTCGACTAGCGGGGGGGCAGATACGCAGTATTTT.

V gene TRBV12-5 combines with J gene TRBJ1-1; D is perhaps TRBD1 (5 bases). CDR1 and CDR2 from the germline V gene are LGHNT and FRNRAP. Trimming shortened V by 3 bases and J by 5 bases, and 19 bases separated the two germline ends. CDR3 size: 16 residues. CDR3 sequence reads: CASGLTTGESGTEAFF. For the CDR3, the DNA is TGTGCTAGTGGTTTAACTACCGGGGAGTCAGGGACTGAAGCTTTCTTT.

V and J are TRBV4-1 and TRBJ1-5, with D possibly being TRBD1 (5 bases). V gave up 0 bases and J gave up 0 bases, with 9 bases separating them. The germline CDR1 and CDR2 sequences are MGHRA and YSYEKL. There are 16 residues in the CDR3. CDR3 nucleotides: TGCGCCAGCAGCCAAGATCGGGGGACTAGCAATCAGCCCCAGCATTTT. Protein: CASSQDRGTSNQPQHF.

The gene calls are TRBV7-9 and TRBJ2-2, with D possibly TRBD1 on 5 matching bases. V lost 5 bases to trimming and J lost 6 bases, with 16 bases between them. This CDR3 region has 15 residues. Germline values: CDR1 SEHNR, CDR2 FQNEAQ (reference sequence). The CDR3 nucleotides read TGTGCCAGCAGCCCTCTGGATGACAGTCCCGGGGAGCTGTTTTTT. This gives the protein CASSPLDDSPGELFF.

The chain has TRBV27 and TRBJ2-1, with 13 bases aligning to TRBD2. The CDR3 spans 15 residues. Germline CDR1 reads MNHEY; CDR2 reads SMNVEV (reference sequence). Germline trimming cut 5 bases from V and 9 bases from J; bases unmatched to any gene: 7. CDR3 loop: CASSAGTSGAFEQFF. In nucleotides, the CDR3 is TGTGCCAGCAGTGCAGGGACTAGCGGGGCCTTTGAGCAGTTCTTC.

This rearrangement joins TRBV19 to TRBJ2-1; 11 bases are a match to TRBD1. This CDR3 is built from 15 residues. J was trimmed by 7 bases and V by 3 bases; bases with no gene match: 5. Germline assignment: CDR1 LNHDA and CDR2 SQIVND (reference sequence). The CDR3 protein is CASSMWTGGPNEQFF. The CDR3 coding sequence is TGTGCCAGTAGTATGTGGACAGGGGGCCCGAATGAGCAGTTCTTC.

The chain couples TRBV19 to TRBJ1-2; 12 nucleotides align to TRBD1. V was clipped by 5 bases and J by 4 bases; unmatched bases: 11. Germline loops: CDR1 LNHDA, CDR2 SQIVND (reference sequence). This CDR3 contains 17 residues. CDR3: CASSPGTGGALRYGYTF. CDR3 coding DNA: TGTGCCAGTAGTCCCGGGACAGGGGGCGCCCTTCGCTATGGCTACACCTTC.

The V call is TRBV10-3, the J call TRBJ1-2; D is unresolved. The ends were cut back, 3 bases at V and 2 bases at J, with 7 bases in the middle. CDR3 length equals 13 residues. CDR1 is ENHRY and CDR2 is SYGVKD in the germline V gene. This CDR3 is CAISDKPNYGYTF. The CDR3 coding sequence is TGTGCCATCAGTGATAAACCGAACTATGGCTACACCTTC.

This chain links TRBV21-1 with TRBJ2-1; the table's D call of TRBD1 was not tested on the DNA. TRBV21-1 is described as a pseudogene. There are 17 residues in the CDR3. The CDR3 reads CASTKEVLDRDYNEQFF. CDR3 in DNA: TGTGCCAGCACCAAGGAGGTTTTGGACAGAGATTACAATGAGCAGTTCTTC.

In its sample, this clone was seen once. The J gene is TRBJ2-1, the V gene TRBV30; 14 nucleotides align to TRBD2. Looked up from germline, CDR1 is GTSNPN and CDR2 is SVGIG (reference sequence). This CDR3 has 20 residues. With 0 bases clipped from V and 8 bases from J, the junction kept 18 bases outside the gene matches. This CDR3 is CAWSVRSAGLAGVGSHEQFF. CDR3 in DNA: TGTGCCTGGAGTGTACGTAGCGCGGGACTAGCGGGAGTTGGATCCCATGAGCAGTTCTTC. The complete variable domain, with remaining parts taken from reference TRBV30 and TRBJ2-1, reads SQTIHQWPATLVQPVGSPLSLECTVEGTSNPNLYWYRQAAGRGLQLLFYSVGIGQISSEVPQNLSASRPQDRQFILSSKKLLLSDSGFYLCAWSVRSAGLAGVGSHEQFFGPGTRLTVL.